Presented here are 25 T cell receptor beta chains from one specimen sequenced in a study of CD8 T cells in Susac syndrome. RNA in amounts of roughly 0.5 to 1 ug was reverse transcribed with random hexamers. TCRdb processed the immunoSEQ multiplex PCR reads anew with MiXCR; each CDR3 protein has one entry. The sample has 170,000 or so distinct CDR3 sequences, approximately 95% seen once. The sequencing sample was made of CD8+ T cells from PBMCs. Every receptor here comes from a human donor with multiple sclerosis.

The V gene is TRBV5-1, the J gene TRBJ2-5; D is uncertain. Between the trimmed V and J ends, which lost 7 bases and 5 bases, there was a span of 18 bases. The CDR3 sequence is 14 residues long. Germline V gives CDR1 SGHRS, CDR2 YFSETQ. The chain's CDR3 is CASPEARTQETQYF. CDR3 bases: TGCGCCAGCCCCGAAGCCCGGACGCAGGAGACCCAGTACTTC.

The CDR3 sequence is CASRPYSTDTQYF. The CDR3 coding sequence is TGTGCCAGCAGACCCTACTCCACAGATACGCAGTATTTT. The chain joins TRBV12-3 or TRBV12-4 to TRBJ2-3; no firm D call. V gave up 6 bases and J gave up 2 bases, with 9 bases separating them. CDR3 length equals 13 residues.

This chain connects TRBV5-5 to TRBJ1-2; D is possibly TRBD1 (5 bases). The germline V gene encodes CDR1 SGHKS and CDR2 YYEKEE (reference sequence). The CDR3 extends over 13 amino acids. V was pared by 3 bases and J by 8 bases, with 14 bases between. The CDR3 bases are TGTGCCAGCAGCTCAGGGTCTTCGGAGGGCTACACCTTC. It codes for CASSSGSSEGYTF.

CDR3 nucleotide sequence: TGTGCCAGCAGTTTTGGGACAACGAACACCGGGGAGCTGTTTTTT. It yields the protein CASSFGTTNTGELFF. J is TRBJ2-2 and V is TRBV28; D may be TRBD1 (6 bases). This CDR3 contains 15 residues. V was pared by 3 bases and J by 0 bases, with 8 bases between. Germline CDR1 MDHEN, CDR2 SYDVKM. Full variable domain (rest looked up from reference TRBV28 and TRBJ2-2): DVKVTQSSRYLVKRTGEKVFLECVQDMDHENMFWYRQDPGLGLRLIYFSYDVKMKEKGDIPEGYSVSREKKERFSLILESASTNQTSMYLCASSFGTTNTGELFFGEGSRLTVL.

The chain combines TRBV9 with TRBJ2-1; no reliable D call. In germline, CDR1 is SGDLS, CDR2 YYNGEE. Trimming cost V 4 bases and J 4 bases, with 9 bases left between them. The CDR3 length is 13 residues. This chain's CDR3 is CASSSDAYNEQFF. CDR3 nucleotide sequence: TGTGCCAGCAGCTCCGACGCTTACAATGAGCAGTTCTTC.

This rearrangement joins TRBV5-4 to TRBJ1-1; no clear D gene. Germline assignment: CDR1 SGHNT and CDR2 YYREEE (reference sequence). V shed 2 bases and J shed 4 bases, with 6 bases lying between them. This CDR3 has 12 amino acids. CDR3 in DNA: TGTGCCAGCAGCTTTATGGGCACTGAAGCTTTCTTT. This codes for CASSFMGTEAFF.

The gene calls are TRBV20-1 and TRBJ2-1; TRBD2 matches at 8 bases. Germline lookup yields CDR1 DFQATT and CDR2 SNEGSKA (reference sequence). The CDR3 spans 16 residues. V dropped 0 bases and J dropped 4; count of bases not matched to a gene: 8. The CDR3 DNA reads as TGCAGTGCTAGAGACCTACTAGCGGAGGATTACAATGAGCAGTTCTTC. Amino acid sequence: CSARDLLAEDYNEQFF.

V usage is TRBV20-1 and J usage is TRBJ2-2; the D call may be TRBD1 or TRBD2 (5 bases each). V dropped 7 bases and J dropped 6 bases, with 21 bases sitting between them. The CDR3 has 15 residues. The V gene's germline CDR1 is DFQATT and CDR2 SNEGSKA (reference sequence). DNA for the CDR3: TGCAGTGGACTCCGGGACGTCTCTGCCCCCGGGGAGCTGTTTTTT. Translating gives CSGLRDVSAPGELFF.

The chain couples TRBV28 to TRBJ2-7; 13 bases map to TRBD2. The CDR3 has 16 residues. Per germline, CDR1 MDHEN and CDR2 SYDVKM. Trimming removed 7 bases from V and 4 bases from J; junction bases left unmatched: 10. The CDR3 coding sequence is TGTGCCAGCAAAAAGGGACTAGCGGGATTCTCGTACGAGCAGTACTTC. Protein sequence: CASKKGLAGFSYEQYF.

The rearrangement uses TRBV29-1 and TRBJ2-1; TRBD2 matches at 9 bases. Germline CDR1 is SQVTM and CDR2 is ANQGSEA. The CDR3 runs 16 residues. The J segment lost 8 bases and the V segment lost 1 base, leaving 12 bases of the junction unmatched. Here the CDR3 reads CSVEGEAGGPFDEQFF. The DNA for the CDR3 is TGCAGCGTTGAAGGAGAAGCGGGGGGACCTTTCGATGAGCAGTTCTTC.

CDR3 sequence reads: CATSTDRSAYEQYF. CDR3 in DNA: TGTGCCACCAGCACGGACAGGTCCGCCTACGAGCAGTACTTC. The V and J genes are TRBV15 and TRBJ2-7; TRBD1 matches 7 bases. The V gene end was trimmed by 4 bases and the J gene end by 2 bases; junction bases not matched to a gene: 5. CDR3 size: 14 residues. CDR1 is LNHNV, CDR2 YYDKDF, per germline (reference sequence).

CDR3 loop: CASSVGVSGADTQYF. The DNA for the CDR3 is TGTGCCAGCAGCGTAGGGGTCAGCGGTGCAGATACGCAGTATTTT. The rearrangement uses TRBV9 and TRBJ2-3, with D maybe TRBD2 (5 bases). Trimming removed 0 bases at V and 4 bases at J, with 12 bases between. Germline V gene lookup returns CDR1 SGDLS and CDR2 YYNGEE. The length of the CDR3 is 15 residues.

The gene calls are TRBV11-2 and TRBJ2-5; weak D call: TRBD1 (5 bases). Germline CDR1 SGHAT, CDR2 FQNNGV. CDR3 length equals 13 residues. V gave up 1 base and J gave up 7 bases, with 10 bases separating them. The CDR3 region has the DNA TGTGCCAGCAGCTTAGGGGGCGGTGGGACCCAGTACTTC. It encodes CASSLGGGGTQYF.

This chain joins TRBV2 and TRBJ2-1, with unresolved D. CDR1 is SNHLY and CDR2 is FYNNEI in the germline V gene. The germline V and J ends were trimmed by 7 bases and 6 bases, with 16 bases remaining between them. CDR3 length: 14 residues. The CDR3 loop reads CASTGPSTSNEQFF. Written as DNA, the CDR3 is TGTGCCAGCACCGGCCCTTCGACAAGCAATGAGCAGTTCTTC.

The V and J genes are TRBV11-1 and TRBJ2-1; 7 bases map to TRBD2. V dropped 3 bases and J dropped 8; count of bases not matched to a gene: 7. The CDR3 consists of 14 residues. Germline-derived CDR1 and CDR2 are SGHAT and FQDESV (reference sequence). CDR3 protein: CASSFSGDGDEQFF. DNA of the CDR3: TGTGCCAGCAGCTTCAGCGGGGACGGCGATGAGCAGTTCTTC. The full variable domain, its missing parts supplied by reference TRBV11-1 and TRBJ2-1, is EAEVAQSPRYKITEKSQAVAFWCDPISGHATLYWYRQILGQGPELLVQFQDESVVDDSQLPKDRFSAERLKGVDSTLKIQPAELGDSAMYLCASSFSGDGDEQFFGPGTRLTVL.

The gene calls are TRBV29-1 and TRBJ1-2; D might be TRBD1 (5 bases). V shed 7 bases and J shed 5 bases, with 14 bases lying between them. The CDR3 sequence is 12 residues long. CDR1 and CDR2 from the germline V gene are SQVTM and ANQGSEA. The CDR3 here is CSAAGGVYGYTF. The CDR3 coding sequence is TGCAGCGCTGCGGGGGGAGTATATGGCTACACCTTC.

This clonotype was detected once. The V call is TRBV20-1, the J call TRBJ1-1, with D tentatively TRBD1 (6 bases). The V gene's germline CDR1 is DFQATT and CDR2 SNEGSKA (reference sequence). With 0 bases removed from V and 4 bases from J, the gap between germline ends came to 9 bases. This CDR3 spans 13 amino acids. The CDR3 region is CSARDRGGTEAFF. CDR3 nucleotide sequence: TGCAGTGCTAGAGACAGGGGAGGCACTGAAGCTTTCTTT.

Concerning this clonotype: The junction shows a germline mismatch at one end, possibly a read error. The gene calls are TRBV7-7 and TRBJ2-1; 7 bases agree with TRBD1. CDR1 is SSHAT and CDR2 is FNYEAQ in the germline V gene (reference sequence). The CDR3 covers 16 residues. CDR3 sequence reads: CASSPGQVYSYNEQFF. The CDR3 DNA is TGTGCTAGCAGCCCTGGACAGGTCTATTCCTACAATGAGCAGTTCTTC.

This chain uses TRBV5-5 with TRBJ1-2; 7 nucleotides align to TRBD1. CDR3 length: 15 amino acids. From germline, CDR1 is SGHKS and CDR2 YYEKEE (reference sequence). The V gene end was trimmed by 0 bases and the J gene end by 4 bases; junction bases not matched to a gene: 6. The CDR3 loop reads CASSLEVWDSYGYTF. The CDR3 DNA reads TGTGCCAGCAGCTTGGAAGTCTGGGACAGCTATGGCTACACCTTC.

The chain combines TRBV12-3 or TRBV12-4 with TRBJ1-5; the D is unclear. V lost 3 bases and J lost 6, with 9 bases in between. CDR3 length equals 13 residues. The CDR3 DNA sequence: TGTGCCAGCAGTTTCGGGCTGCTTCAGCCCCAGCATTTT. This sequence encodes CASSFGLLQPQHF.

The chain recombines TRBV29-1 with TRBJ2-7; 12 bases are a match to TRBD2. With V trimmed by 4 bases and J by 4 bases, 8 bases remained unmatched. Germline V gene lookup returns CDR1 SQVTM and CDR2 ANQGSEA. There are 15 residues in the CDR3. CDR3 in DNA: TGCAGCGTTGCCTTGACTAGCGGGAGTTATTACGAGCAGTACTTC. It translates to CSVALTSGSYYEQYF.

The chain uses TRBV15 and TRBJ2-7; the D gene is possibly TRBD1 (6 bases). Per the germline V gene, CDR1 is LNHNV and CDR2 is YYDKDF (reference sequence). V was cut by 0 bases and J by 0 bases, with 12 bases left in between. The CDR3 runs to 16 residues. The DNA for the CDR3 is TGTGCCACCAGCAGAGATGAAGGACAGAGCTCCTACGAGCAGTACTTC. Protein sequence: CATSRDEGQSSYEQYF.

This clonotype came up once. The gene calls are TRBV12-3 or TRBV12-4 and TRBJ2-5, with TRBD1 matching 7 bases. CDR3 length: 13 residues. The ends lost 8 bases at V and 4 bases at J; junction bases unmatched: 7. The CDR3 DNA is TGTGCCAGCCAAGGGGACAGTCGAGAGACCCAGTACTTC. Its protein is CASQGDSRETQYF.

The chain recombines TRBV7-9 with TRBJ2-7; D not resolved. The CDR3 extends over 13 amino acids. The V gene lost 3 bases and the J gene lost 1 base, with 7 bases spanning the gap. CDR1 and CDR2 from the germline V gene are SEHNR and FQNEAQ (reference sequence). CDR3 in DNA: TGTGCCAGCAGCTTCGGCAGGTCCTACGAGCAGTACTTC. Translating gives CASSFGRSYEQYF.

The chain combines TRBV7-9 with TRBJ2-1, with 12 bases fitting TRBD2. The V and J ends lost 5 bases and 9 bases, in that order; junction bases with no gene match: 5. Germline V lookup: CDR1 SEHNR, CDR2 FQNEAQ (reference sequence). CDR3 length equals 14 residues. The CDR3 nucleotides read TGTGCCAGCAGCCCGACTAGCGGGAGCATTGAGCAGTTCTTC. It yields the protein CASSPTSGSIEQFF.